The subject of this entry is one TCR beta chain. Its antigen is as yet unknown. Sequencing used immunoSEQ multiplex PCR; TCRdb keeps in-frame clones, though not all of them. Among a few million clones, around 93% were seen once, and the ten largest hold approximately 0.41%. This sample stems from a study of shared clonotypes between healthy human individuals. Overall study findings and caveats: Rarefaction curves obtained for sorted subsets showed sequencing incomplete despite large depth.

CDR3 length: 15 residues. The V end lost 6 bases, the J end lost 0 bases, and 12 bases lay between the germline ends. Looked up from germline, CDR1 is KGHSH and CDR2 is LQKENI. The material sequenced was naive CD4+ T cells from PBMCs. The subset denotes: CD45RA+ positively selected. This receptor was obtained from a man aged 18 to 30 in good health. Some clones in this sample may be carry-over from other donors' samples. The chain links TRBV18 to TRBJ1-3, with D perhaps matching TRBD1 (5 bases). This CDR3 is CASSQGAASGNTIYF. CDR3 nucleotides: TGTGCCAGCTCCCAAGGGGCGGCCTCTGGAAACACCATATATTTT.